This T cell receptor beta chain stems from a study of siplizumab effects on memory and regulatory T cells. Overall study findings and caveats: Both greater diversity than memory cells and a major contribution to the alloresponse seemed to characterize naive T cells. Mappable alloreactive CD4+ clones averaged 68.8% Treg-derived with siplizumab versus approximately 25% in controls.

Points on this clone: Its antigen is not known.

TCRdb keeps only in-frame clones here, not all; method: immunoSEQ multiplex PCR. This table has about 87,000 clones, roughly 87% appearing once. V lost 0 bases, J lost 5 bases, and 7 bases stayed unmatched. The CDR3 loop spans 15 amino acids. CDR1 and CDR2 (germline): SGHRS, YFSETQ. The specimen sequenced was Tregs sorted from blood. The chain is built from TRBV5-1 and TRBJ2-5; 7 bases are a match to TRBD2. The sequence was obtained from a human donor in good health. CDR3 protein: CASSLGQRGWETQYF. CDR3 DNA sequence: TGCGCCAGCAGCTTGGGACAGCGGGGTTGGGAGACCCAGTACTTC.